What follows is one T cell receptor beta chain and its context. Cohorts were determined from participant-reported clinical history. Before being deemed recovered, Cohort 3 donors had two negative PCRs, clearance, or symptom resolution. The data were taken from a study of blood T cell repertoires in COVID-19. Overall study: Acute and convalescent COVID-19 specimens originated in the United States, Italy and Spain. Sample material is recorded as cDNA or gDNA derived from T cells, B-cell-depleted T cells, or PBMCs.

Per the germline V gene, CDR1 is SGHTA and CDR2 is FQGNSA. Trimming took 3 bases from V and 7 from J; bases not matched to a gene: 4. The CDR3 is made up of 15 amino acids. Libraries were prepared by immunoSEQ multiplex PCR; TCRdb keeps only in-frame clonotypes and omits some of them. The sample holds a few hundred thousand clones; more than 85% are singletons and the top ten take roughly 1%. This clonotype was obtained from a woman in her twenties or thirties who had recovered from COVID-19. Input material: PBMCs or T cells enriched from blood (not recorded which). This chain links TRBV7-2 with TRBJ1-6; 9 bases fit TRBD1. The CDR3, as DNA: TGTGCCAGCAGCTTCGCCGGGACAGGGAATTCACCCCTCCACTTT. Translating it yields CASSFAGTGNSPLHF.